This TCR beta chain emerged from a study of T-cell reconstitution after alpha-beta-depleted transplantation in children. Study observations and caveats: Where alpha-beta T cells came from about two months after transplant was reportedly several hundred expanded graft clones. In some patients, recipient T cells and intrathymic progenitors surviving conditioning explained high day-60 diversity.

Preparing the TCRbeta library involved the use of unique molecular identifiers. TCRdb reanalysed the PCR reads using MiXCR and keeps one entry per CDR3 protein. The data contain approximately 350,000 distinct CDR3 sequences, under 20% of them singletons. This clonotype came up a few times. Its antigen is unidentified. The length of the CDR3 is 14 residues. The germline V gene has CDR1 MDHEN and CDR2 SYDVKM. The ends were cut back, 8 bases at V and 2 bases at J, with 13 bases in the middle. The sample here was PBMCs, mostly from graft donor cells, taken 360 days after TCRalphabeta/CD19-depleted stem cell transplant. The receptor's source is a male patient between 2 and 10 years old who had a stem cell transplant for acute lymphoblastic leukemia, so the T cells may come from the graft donor. The J gene is TRBJ2-1, the V gene TRBV28; D might be TRBD1 (6 bases). As DNA, the CDR3 is TGTGCCAGCGGGGGCGATGGGGCCTACAATGAGCAGTTCTTC. Its translation is CASGGDGAYNEQFF.